This T cell receptor (beta chain) was profiled in a study of PD-L1 blockade in urothelial cancer. Across the whole study: When patients started atezolizumab around 2014, it was given at 1,200 mg intravenously every 3 weeks. Blood analyses occurred 3 weeks (second dose) and 6 weeks post treatment start.

Stated time point: pretreatment peripheral blood. Pretreatment and on-treatment samples were taken, numbering 1 to 8 per patient. General study points: Clones that were tumor-associated expanded more in the blood of durable-benefit patients at 3 weeks.

TCRdb's table, derived via immunoSEQ multiplex PCR, lists solely in-frame clones and lacks some. The data show about 130,000 clones, about 88% seen once. Germline V lookup: CDR1 PRHDT, CDR2 FYEKMQ (reference sequence). This CDR3 has 13 residues. The ends were cut back, 3 bases at V and 5 bases at J, with 10 bases in the middle. Note on this clone: Its antigen is unidentified.

This chain uses TRBV13 with TRBJ2-5; D possibly corresponds to TRBD1 (7 bases). The source material was PBMCs, sampled around atezolizumab (anti-PD-L1) treatment. The TCR was taken from a man in his fifties with urothelial cancer. CDR3 nucleotide sequence: TGTGCCAGCAGCTTGCCAGGGGGGGAGACCCAGTACTTC. This encodes CASSLPGGETQYF.